This T cell receptor (beta chain) was profiled in a study of memory CD4+ T cells and cytomegalovirus serostatus. The wider study: Healthy Belgian adult donors included roughly nine CMV-positive and some 24 CMV-negative people.

TCRdb keeps only in-frame clones here, not all; method: immunoSEQ multiplex PCR. The sample holds under 35,000 clones, roughly three quarters seen once. The sort gate was single viable CD3+CD4+CD8-CD45RO+ cells for memory CD4+ T cells. CMV serostatus came from serum IgG against pp150, pp28, p38, p52. Concerning this clone: No antigen is known for it.

Study results and limitations: About two fifths of the roughly 150 known CMV-associated TCRbeta sequences appeared in CD4+ memory.

CDR3 length: 14 amino acids. The germline V gene encodes CDR1 ENHRY and CDR2 SYGVKD. Trimming at V came to 7 bases and at J to 5 bases, leaving 7 bases not matched to a gene. Material: memory CD4+ T cells from blood. The rearrangement uses TRBV10-3 and TRBJ1-1; 10 bases line up with TRBD1. The TCR sequence derives from an adult in good health and CMV-seronegative. CDR3 sequence: CAINPGQGGTEAFF. The CDR3 DNA sequence: TGTGCCATCAACCCAGGACAGGGGGGGACTGAAGCTTTCTTT.